This TCR beta chain was profiled in a study of glioma-infiltrating T cells after dendritic cell vaccination. About the research overall: Glioblastoma patients came from Phase I and II dendritic cell vaccination trials. Monocyte-derived dendritic cells, cultured 7 to 8 days with IL-4 and GM-CSF, were pulsed with autologous tumor lysate.

The protocol was immunoSEQ multiplex PCR, while the TCRdb copy is restricted to in-frame clones and leaves out a portion. Among about 91,000 clones listed, over 75% were seen once. Trimming shortened V by 1 base and J by 1 base, and 10 bases separated the two germline ends. This CDR3 comprises 15 residues. Time point: after dendritic cell vaccination, including at tumor progression/relapse. Only patients with spare fresh-frozen tumor and over two years of follow-up were included. J is TRBJ1-2 and V is TRBV23-1, with a weak D call TRBD1 (5 bases). TRBV23-1 is an ORF, with its function uncertain. The clonotype originates from a human donor with glioblastoma. Sequenced material: blood, taken after dendritic cell vaccination. In DNA form, the CDR3 reads TGCGCCAGCAGTCAATTTGGGGGGGATAACTATGGCTACACCTTC. Encoded protein: CASSQFGGDNYGYTF.